The 15 T cell receptor beta chains reported below all come from one sample, sequenced in a study of blood T cell repertoires in COVID-19. Assay: immunoSEQ multiplex PCR; the TCRdb copy retains only in-frame clones and omits some. The repertoire holds over 150,000 clones, with approximately 86% as singletons. The sequencing sample was made of peripheral blood. These receptors were obtained from a man aged 45-60 years with active or convalescent COVID-19.

The V gene is TRBV5-1, the J gene TRBJ2-1; TRBD2 might be the D (5 bases). Germline values: CDR1 SGHRS, CDR2 YFSETQ. This CDR3 region has 16 residues. V was shortened by 1 base and J by 4 bases, with 15 bases between the two germline ends. The CDR3 sequence: CASSLSVGAEYNEQFF. In DNA form, the CDR3 reads TGCGCCAGCAGCTTGTCGGTGGGAGCGGAATACAATGAGCAGTTCTTC.

V is TRBV11-2 and J is TRBJ2-7, with TRBD1 matching 7 bases. V was clipped by 5 bases and J by 4 bases; unmatched bases: 5. Germline V CDR1 and CDR2: SGHAT, FQNNGV. The CDR3 spans 13 residues. As DNA, the CDR3 is TGTGCCAGCAGCCAAGGGGGCCGTTACGAGCAGTACTTC. Translating gives CASSQGGRYEQYF.

This clone was seen more than once but under ten times. The chain links TRBV7-2 to TRBJ1-1, with 10 bases identical to TRBD1. V trimming: 5 bases; J trimming: 1 base; junction bases outside the gene matches: 13. Looked up from germline, CDR1 is SGHTA and CDR2 is FQGNSA. The CDR3 runs to 18 residues. Written as DNA, the CDR3 is TGTGCCAGCAGCACAAGACAGGGGGCGAAAATGAGGAACACTGAAGCTTTCTTT. Protein product: CASSTRQGAKMRNTEAFF.

This clone was counted a single time. The chain's CDR3 is CASSSTGGILGEQYF. The DNA of the CDR3 is TGTGCCAGTAGTTCTACAGGGGGCATTCTTGGCGAGCAGTACTTC. The V gene is TRBV19, the J gene TRBJ2-7, with 9 bases lining up with TRBD1. The CDR3 has 15 amino acids. Germline loops: CDR1 LNHDA, CDR2 SQIVND (reference sequence). Losses at the gene ends were 5 bases for V and 6 bases for J; bases not matched to a gene: 11.

This clone was detected a few times. The chain couples TRBV27 to TRBJ1-3; D not resolved. Germline lookup yields CDR1 MNHEY and CDR2 SMNVEV (reference sequence). This CDR3 spans 13 amino acids. V lost 2 bases and J 4 bases, leaving 6 bases between the germline ends. This chain's CDR3 is CASSLDSGNTIYF. For the CDR3, the DNA is TGTGCCAGCAGTTTAGACTCCGGAAACACCATATATTTT.

This chain connects TRBV29-1 to TRBJ2-7; 15 bases map to TRBD2. Germline CDR1 is SQVTM and CDR2 is ANQGSEA. The CDR3 is made up of 13 amino acids. After removal of 7 bases from V and 7 bases from J, the junction contained 5 bases not matched to a gene. DNA of the CDR3: TGCAGCGGAGGACTAGCGGGGGGGCGGGAGCAGTACTTC. As protein: CSGGLAGGREQYF.

The chain recombines TRBV7-2 with TRBJ1-4; 7 bases match TRBD1. With 0 bases clipped from V and 5 bases from J, the junction kept 3 bases outside the gene matches. Looked up from germline, CDR1 is SGHTA and CDR2 is FQGNSA. This CDR3 spans 15 amino acids. CDR3: CASSLAQGVNEKLFF. The CDR3 DNA sequence: TGTGCCAGCAGCTTAGCGCAGGGGGTGAATGAAAAACTGTTTTTT.

Comment on this clone: Other DNA sequences from this sample encode an identical CDR3 as well. The chain has TRBV20-1 and TRBJ2-3, with TRBD2 as a possible D gene (5 bases). Germline-derived CDR1 and CDR2 are DFQATT and SNEGSKA (reference sequence). V was cut by 6 bases and J by 5 bases, with 9 bases left in between. There are 11 residues in the CDR3. This chain's CDR3 is CSATRGDTQYF. CDR3 coding DNA: TGCAGTGCCACACGGGGAGATACGCAGTATTTT.

In DNA, the CDR3 is TGTGCCAGCAGTTACACTAGCGGGGGGACCTACGAGCAGTACTTC. This codes for CASSYTSGGTYEQYF. J is TRBJ2-7 and V is TRBV6-5, with 12 bases matching TRBD2. The germline CDR1 and CDR2 sequences are MNHEY and SVGAGI. V shed 2 bases, J shed 2 bases, and the junction held 1 base outside the gene matches. The CDR3 sequence is 15 residues long.

The V gene is TRBV7-9, the J gene TRBJ2-7, with D tentatively TRBD1 (5 bases). This CDR3 contains 13 residues. V was pared by 4 bases and J by 5 bases, with 12 bases between. Germline CDR1 and CDR2: SEHNR and FQNEAQ (reference sequence). The CDR3 reads CASSSYSGNEQYF. CDR3 coding DNA: TGTGCCAGCAGCTCCTACTCAGGGAACGAGCAGTACTTC.

This clone was seen only once. The rearrangement joins TRBV7-8 to TRBJ2-6; 7 bases agree with TRBD1. The V gene end was trimmed by 6 bases and the J gene end by 1 base; junction bases not matched to a gene: 9. This CDR3 is built from 17 residues. The germline CDR1 and CDR2 sequences are SGHVS and FQNEAQ. The CDR3 DNA reads TGTGCCAGCAGGACAGGGTTCGTCTCTTCTGGGGCCAACGTCCTGACTTTC. Translating gives CASRTGFVSSGANVLTF. Combining the CDR3 with reference TRBV7-8 and TRBJ2-6 gives the whole variable domain GAGVSQSPRYKVAKRGQDVALRCDPISGHVSLFWYQQALGQGPEFLTYFQNEAQLDKSGLPSDRFFAERPEGSVSTLKIQRTQQEDSAVYLCASRTGFVSSGANVLTFGAGSRLTVL.

The chain combines TRBV21-1 with TRBJ2-2; the table's D call TRBD1 went unverified against the DNA. TRBV21-1 is reported as a pseudogene. This CDR3 contains 16 residues. DNA for the CDR3: TGTGCCAGCAGCAAAGTGGTACAGGGAATCTCCGGGGAGCTGTTTTTT. This codes for CASSKVVQGISGELFF.

This clone was seen only a few times. The rearrangement links TRBV25-1 to TRBJ1-1; 11 bases align to TRBD1. From germline, CDR1 is MGHDK and CDR2 SYGVNS. Trimming took 5 bases from V and 1 from J; bases not matched to a gene: 6. CDR3 size: 16 residues. The DNA of the CDR3 is TGTGCCAGCAGTCCAAGGACAGGGGGCGCGAACACTGAAGCTTTCTTT. Amino acids: CASSPRTGGANTEAFF. The full variable domain, its missing parts supplied by reference TRBV25-1 and TRBJ1-1, is EADIYQTPRYLVIGTGKKITLECSQTMGHDKMYWYQQDPGMELHLIHYSYGVNSTEKGDLSSESTVSRIRTEHFPLTLESARPSHTSQYLCASSPRTGGANTEAFFGQGTRLTVV.

In this sample, this clone turned up once. The V and J genes are TRBV5-1 and TRBJ2-1; maybe TRBD1 (6 bases). Germline loops: CDR1 SGHRS, CDR2 YFSETQ. This CDR3 comprises 15 residues. V lost 1 base, J lost 9 bases, and 17 bases lay in between. The CDR3 sequence: CASSLKGLVQGEQFF. CDR3 DNA: TGCGCCAGCAGCTTGAAAGGGCTAGTACAGGGTGAGCAGTTCTTC.

This chain joins TRBV7-9 and TRBJ2-4, with D perhaps TRBD2 (6 bases). From germline, CDR1 is SEHNR and CDR2 FQNEAQ (reference sequence). V lost 3 bases to trimming and J lost 0 bases, with 18 bases between them. The CDR3 consists of 18 residues. The CDR3 region is CASSFVAGTGRAKNIQYF. The CDR3 DNA reads TGTGCCAGCAGCTTCGTGGCGGGGACGGGGAGAGCCAAAAACATTCAGTACTTC.